The 27 T cell receptor beta chains below all came from one sample that was sequenced in a study of T-cell memory formation after mild COVID-19. MiXCR was run by TCRdb on the 5' RACE reads, yielding one entry per CDR3 protein. The sample gives roughly 600,000 distinct CDR3 sequences, under 20% of which show up once; 9.5% to 15% is in the top ten. Sample: PBMCs or a T cell subset sorted from them (not recorded which). These receptors were obtained from an adult woman who had mild COVID-19 (a few samples of this study predate the infection). Cell type and time point are not known.

This clonotype was detected a few times. The chain has TRBV5-1 and TRBJ1-1, with 7 bases fitting TRBD1. Trimming at V came to 6 bases and at J to 0 bases, leaving 11 bases not matched to a gene. Germline loops: CDR1 SGHRS, CDR2 YFSETQ. This CDR3 region has 16 residues. The DNA for the CDR3 is TGCGCCAGCAAGGAAGGGGGCGCCCTAATGAACACTGAAGCTTTCTTT. This sequence encodes CASKEGGALMNTEAFF. Full variable domain (outside the CDR3, taken from reference TRBV5-1 and TRBJ1-1): KAGVTQTPRYLIKTRGQQVTLSCSPISGHRSVSWYQQTPGQGLQFLFEYFSETQRNKGNFPGRFSGRQFSNSRSEMNVSTLELGDSALYLCASKEGGALMNTEAFFGQGTRLTVV.

This clonotype came up a few times. The chain recombines TRBV4-2 with TRBJ2-7, with D possibly being TRBD1 (6 bases). Germline CDR1 LGHNA, CDR2 YNFKEQ. CDR3 length: 16 amino acids. The ends were cut back, 0 bases at V and 1 base at J, with 13 bases in the middle. DNA of the CDR3: TGTGCCAGCAGCCAAGACCGCGACAGGAGATCCTACGAGCAGTACTTC. Translated, it gives CASSQDRDRRSYEQYF.

The V call is TRBV30, the J call TRBJ1-2; D ambiguous. V was shortened by 0 bases and J by 4 bases, with 9 bases between the two germline ends. Germline assignment: CDR1 GTSNPN and CDR2 SVGIG (reference sequence). The CDR3 consists of 13 residues. The DNA for the CDR3 is TGTGCCTGGAGTGTTTCGGGTGGCTATGGCTACACCTTC. The encoded protein is CAWSVSGGYGYTF. The full variable domain, in which reference TRBV30 and TRBJ1-2 provide the parts outside the CDR3, is SQTIHQWPATLVQPVGSPLSLECTVEGTSNPNLYWYRQAAGRGLQLLFYSVGIGQISSEVPQNLSASRPQDRQFILSSKKLLLSDSGFYLCAWSVSGGYGYTFGSGTRLTVV.

There are a few counts of this clonotype. The V call is TRBV12-3 or TRBV12-4, the J call TRBJ2-3; D perhaps matches TRBD1 (6 bases). The germline V and J ends were trimmed by 4 bases and 5 bases, with 13 bases remaining between them. This CDR3 spans 14 amino acids. The CDR3 DNA reads as TGTGCCAGCAGTTGGTGGCAGGGGAGAGATACGCAGTATTTT. Its translation is CASSWWQGRDTQYF.

The gene calls are TRBV29-1 and TRBJ2-4; 11 bases line up with TRBD2. CDR3 length: 14 residues. Germline V gives CDR1 SQVTM, CDR2 ANQGSEA. The trim removed 6 bases at V and 2 bases at J, leaving 3 bases unmatched. CDR3 sequence reads: CSVASGRSKNIQYF. The CDR3 DNA reads TGCAGCGTGGCTAGCGGGAGGTCCAAAAACATTCAGTACTTC.

The rearrangement uses TRBV24-1 and TRBJ1-2; the match to TRBD1 covers 7 bases. Trimming took 3 bases from V and 4 from J; bases not matched to a gene: 10. Germline V gene sequence: CDR1 KGHDR, CDR2 SFDVKD. The CDR3 consists of 16 residues. In DNA, the CDR3 is TGTGCCACCAGTGATCCACGGACAGGAGGTATCTATGGCTACACCTTC. Its translation: CATSDPRTGGIYGYTF.

This clonotype turned up a few times. The chain is built from TRBV7-9 and TRBJ2-4; 9 bases fit TRBD1. Trimming took 4 bases from V and 5 from J; bases not matched to a gene: 3. Looked up from germline, CDR1 is SEHNR and CDR2 is FQNEAQ (reference sequence). The length of the CDR3 is 14 residues. CDR3 bases: TGTGCCAGCAGCTGGGGACAGGGACAAAACATTCAGTACTTC. Protein: CASSWGQGQNIQYF. Full variable domain (rest looked up from reference TRBV7-9 and TRBJ2-4): DTGVSQNPRHKITKRGQNVTFRCDPISEHNRLYWYRQTLGQGPEFLTYFQNEAQLEKSRLLSDRFSAERPKGSFSTLEIQRTEQGDSAMYLCASSWGQGQNIQYFGAGTRLSVL.

In this sample, this clonotype turned up a few times. The genes are TRBV7-9 and TRBJ2-1; TRBD1 matches 7 bases. Germline V lookup: CDR1 SEHNR, CDR2 FQNEAQ (reference sequence). The CDR3 sequence is 16 residues long. The V and J ends lost 0 bases and 5 bases, in that order; junction bases with no gene match: 7. The CDR3 DNA sequence: TGTGCCAGCAGCTTAGCGGAAACCGGGACAGACAATGAGCAGTTCTTC. Translated, it gives CASSLAETGTDNEQFF. Full variable domain (outside the CDR3, taken from reference TRBV7-9 and TRBJ2-1): DTGVSQNPRHKITKRGQNVTFRCDPISEHNRLYWYRQTLGQGPEFLTYFQNEAQLEKSRLLSDRFSAERPKGSFSTLEIQRTEQGDSAMYLCASSLAETGTDNEQFFGPGTRLTVL.

This clonotype appeared a few times. The CDR3 DNA follows: TGCGCCAGCAGCCAAGAAGGGCAGGGAGCAAGGCAGTACTTC. It specifies CASSQEGQGARQYF. V usage is TRBV4-3 and J usage is TRBJ2-7; either TRBD1 or TRBD2 may supply D (5 bases each). V was shortened by 0 bases and J by 9 bases, with 15 bases between the two germline ends. This CDR3 comprises 14 residues. CDR1 LGHNA and CDR2 YSLEER come from the germline V gene.

This clonotype was seen more than once but under ten times. The rearrangement joins TRBV12-3 or TRBV12-4 to TRBJ2-2, with D possibly matching TRBD1 (5 bases). Between the trimmed V and J ends, which lost 1 base and 0 bases, there was a span of 9 bases. This CDR3 contains 16 residues. In nucleotides, the CDR3 is TGTGCCAGCAGTTTAGGCGCAGGGCCGAACACCGGGGAGCTGTTTTTT. Amino acids: CASSLGAGPNTGELFF.

The sample holds a few counts of this clonotype. V is TRBV7-3 and J is TRBJ1-1; D not certain. CDR1 and CDR2 (germline): SGHTA, FQGTGA. The CDR3 extends over 18 amino acids. Trimming removed 2 bases at V and 1 base at J, with 20 bases between. The CDR3 region is CASSLSFLFEYENTEAFF. CDR3 nucleotides: TGTGCCAGCAGCTTATCCTTTCTCTTCGAATATGAGAACACTGAAGCTTTCTTT.

The sample holds a few counts of this clonotype. V and J are TRBV5-6 and TRBJ1-1; the D gene is possibly TRBD1 (5 bases). Germline lookup yields CDR1 SGHDT and CDR2 YYEEEE. There are 14 residues in the CDR3. Trimming took 2 bases from V and 4 from J, leaving 12 bases between them. The CDR3 here is CASSFTAGGTEAFF. DNA of the CDR3: TGTGCCAGCAGCTTTACTGCGGGGGGCACTGAAGCTTTCTTT.

The CDR3 nucleotides read TGCAGTGCTAGCCGAGATACGCAGTATTTT. Translated, it gives CSASRDTQYF. The chain has TRBV20-1 and TRBJ2-3; D uncertain. V lost 3 bases and J 5 bases, leaving 3 bases between the germline ends. The CDR3 has 10 amino acids. In germline, CDR1 is DFQATT, CDR2 SNEGSKA (reference sequence).

This clonotype was seen a handful of times. The V gene is TRBV20-1, the J gene TRBJ2-5, with a possible D match to TRBD1 (5 bases). V was cut by 2 bases and J by 5 bases, with 15 bases left in between. The CDR3 loop spans 14 amino acids. Per the germline V gene, CDR1 is DFQATT and CDR2 is SNEGSKA (reference sequence). The CDR3 DNA reads TGCAGTGCTAGACCCACAGGAGCGAGCGAGACCCAGTACTTC. Translated: CSARPTGASETQYF.

The chain employs TRBV5-8 and TRBJ2-1; D gene unclear. V lost 0 bases and J lost 0, with 13 bases in between. This CDR3 contains 17 residues. Germline V CDR1 and CDR2: SGHTS, YDEGEE. The CDR3 is CASSLAGSISSYNEQFF. The CDR3 nucleotides read TGTGCCAGCAGCTTGGCCGGCAGCATAAGCTCCTACAATGAGCAGTTCTTC.

The V call is TRBV24-1, the J call TRBJ1-2; a possible D gene is TRBD1 (6 bases). CDR1 is KGHDR, CDR2 SFDVKD, per germline. The CDR3 runs 16 residues. V was cut by 3 bases and J by 4 bases, with 17 bases left in between. The DNA for the CDR3 is TGTGCCACCAGTGATGCGGACAGCCGGACTACCTATGGCTACACCTTC. This encodes CATSDADSRTTYGYTF.

Ten or more counts support this clonotype. The rearrangement uses TRBV6-1 and TRBJ2-7, with TRBD1 matching over 7 bases. The CDR3 has 13 residues. CDR1 is MNHNS and CDR2 is SASEGT in the germline V gene. V shed 1 base, J shed 7 bases, and the junction held 4 bases outside the gene matches. The CDR3: CASSEVPRGEQYF. In DNA form, the CDR3 reads TGTGCCAGCAGTGAAGTCCCCAGGGGGGAGCAGTACTTC.

This clonotype was seen a handful of times. The CDR3 ends on some other residue instead of the conserved phenylalanine or tryptophan, so this is likely a read error. No DNA is shown, since the ends of the CDR3 on it are uncertain; the CDR3 is the one TCRdb lists. This chain uses TRBV7-9 with TRBJ2-1; TRBD2, the table's D call, lacks a check against the DNA. Termini included, the CDR3 measures 12 amino acids. CDR1 and CDR2 (germline): SEHNR, FQNEAQ (reference sequence). The CDR3 loop reads CASSFHTGPPRL.

The sample holds a few counts of this clonotype. The chain carries TRBV20-1 and TRBJ1-6, with 9 bases lining up with TRBD1. The CDR3 totals 16 residues. Germline V gene sequence: CDR1 DFQATT, CDR2 SNEGSKA (reference sequence). The junction had 7 bases not matched to a gene; V was cut back by 6 bases and J by 1 base. CDR3 in amino acids: CSATRQGGSYNSPLHF. The CDR3 nucleotides are TGCAGTGCAACGCGACAGGGGGGGTCCTATAATTCACCCCTCCACTTT.

The chain uses TRBV19 and TRBJ2-7, with TRBD2 matching over 7 bases. The CDR3 is 15 amino acids. The germline V gene has CDR1 LNHDA and CDR2 SQIVND (reference sequence). Trimming cost V 3 bases and J 1 base; bases outside gene matches: 6. CDR3 loop: CASSMEREGSYEQYF. CDR3 nucleotides: TGTGCCAGTAGTATGGAGCGGGAAGGGTCCTACGAGCAGTACTTC.

The genes are TRBV12-5 and TRBJ2-7; 7 bases fit TRBD1. CDR1 LGHNT and CDR2 FRNRAP come from the germline V gene. The V segment lost 4 bases and the J segment 1 base; nucleotides outside the gene matches: 4. This CDR3 spans 14 amino acids. The CDR3 is CASGSGDSSYEQYF. DNA of the CDR3: TGTGCTAGTGGTTCCGGGGACAGTTCCTACGAGCAGTACTTC.

V gene TRBV3-1 combines with J gene TRBJ2-7; TRBD2 aligns across 8 bases. This CDR3 comprises 17 residues. CDR1 is LGHDT and CDR2 is YNNKEL in the germline V gene (reference sequence). Germline trimming cut 0 bases from V and 2 bases from J; bases unmatched to any gene: 9. CDR3: CASSQDRLVAGTYEQYF. CDR3 nucleotides: TGTGCCAGCAGCCAAGATCGTTTGGTAGCGGGGACCTACGAGCAGTACTTC.

V usage is TRBV5-1 and J usage is TRBJ2-7; D might be TRBD1 (5 bases). Trimming removed 4 bases at V and 0 bases at J, with 11 bases between. This CDR3 is built from 14 residues. Germline lookup yields CDR1 SGHRS and CDR2 YFSETQ. The CDR3 loop is CASSLLTDSYEQYF. Written as DNA, the CDR3 is TGCGCCAGCAGCCTACTGACAGACTCCTACGAGCAGTACTTC.

This clonotype has just a few counts. This chain uses TRBV6-2 or TRBV6-3 with TRBJ1-2, with a possible D match to TRBD1 (6 bases). This CDR3 spans 15 amino acids. V lost 2 bases and J 4 bases, leaving 14 bases between the germline ends. CDR1 MNHEY and CDR2 SVGEGT come from the germline V gene. The CDR3: CASSYGGASGYGYTF. The CDR3 coding sequence is TGTGCCAGCAGTTACGGGGGGGCGAGCGGCTATGGCTACACCTTC.

This clonotype was seen a few times. This sequence joins TRBV19 and TRBJ1-2; D is undetermined. CDR1 LNHDA and CDR2 SQIVND come from the germline V gene (reference sequence). Trimming cost V 4 bases and J 4 bases, with 28 bases left between them. This CDR3 comprises 19 residues. CDR3 loop: CASSTPFFEGYANPYGYTF. For the CDR3, the DNA is TGTGCCAGTAGTACGCCGTTTTTTGAAGGCTACGCTAACCCCTATGGCTACACCTTC.

V and J are TRBV6-2 or TRBV6-3 and TRBJ1-1, with D possibly being TRBD1 (5 bases). This CDR3 has 15 residues. Trimming cost V 2 bases and J 3 bases, with 13 bases left between them. Germline CDR1 MNHEY, CDR2 SVGEGT. The CDR3 coding sequence is TGTGCCAGCAGTTACCCGGGGGTGATGGACACTGAAGCTTTCTTT. Amino acids: CASSYPGVMDTEAFF.

In its sample, this clonotype was seen many times. The genes are TRBV5-1 and TRBJ1-1; D call uncertain. There are 14 residues in the CDR3. CDR1 and CDR2 (germline): SGHRS, YFSETQ. V lost 0 bases, J lost 1 base, and 7 bases lay in between. Here the CDR3 reads CASSLVGGNTEAFF. For the CDR3, the DNA is TGCGCCAGCAGCTTGGTAGGAGGGAACACTGAAGCTTTCTTT.